This section outlines one TCR beta chain sequence together with its context. Between the trimmed V and J ends, which lost 2 bases and 2 bases, there was a span of 8 bases. Germline assignment: CDR1 SGHRS and CDR2 YFSETQ. The CDR3 runs 15 residues. Some clones are missing from TCRdb's copy, which holds only in-frame ones; the method was immunoSEQ multiplex PCR. The sample lists some 51,000 clones, approximately 89% occurring once. The data were obtained in a study of blood T cell repertoires in COVID-19. Study context: The cDNA or gDNA used as material had been derived from T cells, B-cell-depleted T cells, or PBMCs.

The TCR was taken from a man aged 45-60 years with acute or convalescent COVID-19. This chain links TRBV5-1 with TRBJ2-6, with D perhaps TRBD2 (6 bases). The source material was peripheral blood. The CDR3: CASSLSGAGANVLTF. The CDR3 coding sequence is TGCGCCAGCAGCTTATCGGGGGCTGGGGCCAACGTCCTGACTTTC.